This T cell receptor (beta chain) was observed in a study of breast tumors, draining lymph nodes, adjacent tissues. Whole-study results and caveats: Tumor TCR diversity was below lymph nodes but above nontumor tissue. Tumor and nontumor repertoires were significantly more similar in luminal-like than in basal-like breast cancer.

As concerns this clonotype: Its antigen is undetermined.

CDR3 length: 12 amino acids. V was pared by 3 bases and J by 1 base, with 6 bases between. CDR1 is SQVTM and CDR2 is ANQGSEA in the germline V gene. TCRdb processed the multiplex PCR reads anew with MiXCR; each CDR3 protein has one entry. The table records about 140,000 distinct CDR3 sequences, about 33% of them present only once. Axillary draining lymph nodes of breast cancer patients supplied the node samples. The rearrangement uses TRBV29-1 and TRBJ1-1; D remains unclear. The receptor's source is a female donor with breast cancer. Some clones in this sample may be carry-over from other donors' samples. Material for sequencing was axillary lymph node tissue. CDR3 region: CSVDRANTEAFF. The CDR3 region has the DNA TGCAGCGTTGATCGGGCGAACACTGAAGCTTTCTTT.